The T cell receptor (beta chain) described here comes from a study of CD8 T cells in ankylosing spondylitis. Notes on the study in general: Reports of some motif variants in reactive arthritis synovial fluid and blood predate this one. Seemingly distinctive of ankylosing spondylitis blood was a TCR beta motif formed by eight highly homologous variants. Reported data indicate significant enrichment of disease-linked clones within matched ankylosing spondylitis synovial fluid.

The germline V gene encodes CDR1 WSHSY and CDR2 SAAADI. V shed 8 bases and J 4 bases; nucleotides not matched to a gene: 6. The CDR3 runs 14 residues. TCRdb recomputed calls from the 5' RACE reads with MiXCR, one row per CDR3 protein. The data hold some 180,000 distinct CDR3 sequences, with about 20% observed a single time. This clonotype was recorded at least ten times. Its target is not known. The sequencing input was blood, either unsorted or a sorted T cell fraction (not recorded which). V is TRBV10-2 and J is TRBJ2-2; TRBD2 matches 8 bases. The receptor's source is a male donor between 5 and 29 years old with ankylosing spondylitis or in good health (not recorded which). In nucleotides, the CDR3 is TGCGCCAGCCTTCCCGGGACTAGCACCGGGGAGCTGTTTTTT. This codes for CASLPGTSTGELFF.